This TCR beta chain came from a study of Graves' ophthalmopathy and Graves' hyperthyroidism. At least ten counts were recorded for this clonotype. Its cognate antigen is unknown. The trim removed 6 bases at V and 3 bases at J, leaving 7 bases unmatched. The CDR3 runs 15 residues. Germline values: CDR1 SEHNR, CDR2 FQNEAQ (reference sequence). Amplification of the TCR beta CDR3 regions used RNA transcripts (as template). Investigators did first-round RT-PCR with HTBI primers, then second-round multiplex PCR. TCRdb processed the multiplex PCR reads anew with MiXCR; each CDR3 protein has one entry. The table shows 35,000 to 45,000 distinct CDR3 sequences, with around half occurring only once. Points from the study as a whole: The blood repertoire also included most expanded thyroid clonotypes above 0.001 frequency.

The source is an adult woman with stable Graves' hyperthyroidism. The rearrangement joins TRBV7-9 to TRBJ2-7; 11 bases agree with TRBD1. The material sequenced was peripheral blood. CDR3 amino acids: CASSYTGTGGYEQYF. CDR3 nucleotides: TGTGCCAGCAGTTACACCGGGACAGGGGGCTACGAGCAGTACTTC.